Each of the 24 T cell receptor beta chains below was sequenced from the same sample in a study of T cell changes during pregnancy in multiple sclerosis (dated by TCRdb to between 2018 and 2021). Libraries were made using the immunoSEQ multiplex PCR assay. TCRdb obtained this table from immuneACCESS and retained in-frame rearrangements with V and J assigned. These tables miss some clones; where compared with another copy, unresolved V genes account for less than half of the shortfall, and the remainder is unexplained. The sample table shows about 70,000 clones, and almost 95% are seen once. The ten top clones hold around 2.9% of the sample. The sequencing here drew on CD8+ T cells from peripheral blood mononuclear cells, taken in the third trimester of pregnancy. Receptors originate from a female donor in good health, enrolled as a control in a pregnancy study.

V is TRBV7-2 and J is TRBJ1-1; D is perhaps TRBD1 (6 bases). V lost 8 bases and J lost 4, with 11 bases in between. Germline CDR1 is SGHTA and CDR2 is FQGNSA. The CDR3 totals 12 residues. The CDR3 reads CASYRVGTEAFF. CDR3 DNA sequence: TGTGCCAGCTACAGGGTGGGCACTGAAGCTTTCTTT.

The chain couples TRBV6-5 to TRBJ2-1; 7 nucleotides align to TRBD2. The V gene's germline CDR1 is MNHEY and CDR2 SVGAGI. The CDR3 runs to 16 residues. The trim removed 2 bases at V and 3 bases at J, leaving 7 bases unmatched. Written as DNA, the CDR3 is TGTGCCAGCAGTTACGCGAAAGCGGGACTCTACAATGAGCAGTTCTTC. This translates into CASSYAKAGLYNEQFF.

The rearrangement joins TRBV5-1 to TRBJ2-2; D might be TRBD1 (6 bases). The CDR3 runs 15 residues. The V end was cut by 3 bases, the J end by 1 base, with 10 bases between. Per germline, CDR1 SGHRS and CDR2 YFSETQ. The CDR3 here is CASSYATGNTGELFF. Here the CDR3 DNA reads TGCGCCAGCAGCTACGCGACAGGGAACACCGGGGAGCTGTTTTTT.

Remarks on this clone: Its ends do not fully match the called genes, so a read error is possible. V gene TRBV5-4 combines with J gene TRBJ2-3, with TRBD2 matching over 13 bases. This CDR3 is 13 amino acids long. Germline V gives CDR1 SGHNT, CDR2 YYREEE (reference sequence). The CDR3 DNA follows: TGTGCCAGCAGCCGCGAAACTAGCGGGGGGGCCAATTTT. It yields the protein CASSRETSGGANF.

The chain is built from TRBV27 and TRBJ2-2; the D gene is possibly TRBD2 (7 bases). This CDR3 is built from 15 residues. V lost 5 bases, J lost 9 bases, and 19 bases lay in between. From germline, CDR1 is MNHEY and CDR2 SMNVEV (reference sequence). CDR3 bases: TGTGCCAGCAGTCCCCGAGGCAGGGGAGGGTGGGAGCTGTTTTTT. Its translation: CASSPRGRGGWELFF.

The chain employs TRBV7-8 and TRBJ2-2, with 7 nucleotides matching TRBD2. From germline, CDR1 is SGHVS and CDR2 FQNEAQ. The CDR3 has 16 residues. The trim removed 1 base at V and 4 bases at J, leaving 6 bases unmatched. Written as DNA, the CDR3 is TGTGCCAGCAGCTTAGACTCTAGCGGATTCACCGGGGAGCTGTTTTTT. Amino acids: CASSLDSSGFTGELFF. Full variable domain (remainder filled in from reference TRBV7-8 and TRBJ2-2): GAGVSQSPRYKVAKRGQDVALRCDPISGHVSLFWYQQALGQGPEFLTYFQNEAQLDKSGLPSDRFFAERPEGSVSTLKIQRTQQEDSAVYLCASSLDSSGFTGELFFGEGSRLTVL.

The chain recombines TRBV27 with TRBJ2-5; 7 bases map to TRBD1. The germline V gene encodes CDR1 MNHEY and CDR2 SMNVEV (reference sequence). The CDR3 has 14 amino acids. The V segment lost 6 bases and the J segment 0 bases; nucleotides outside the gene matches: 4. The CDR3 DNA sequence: TGTGCCAGCAGGACAGGGACCGACCAAGAGACCCAGTACTTC. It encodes CASRTGTDQETQYF.

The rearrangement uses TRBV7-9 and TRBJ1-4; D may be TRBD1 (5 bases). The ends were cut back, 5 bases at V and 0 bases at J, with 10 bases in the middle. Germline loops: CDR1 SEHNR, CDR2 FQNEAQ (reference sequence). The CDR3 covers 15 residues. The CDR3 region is CASSPTGATNEKLFF. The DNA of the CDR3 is TGTGCCAGCAGCCCCACAGGAGCAACTAATGAAAAACTGTTTTTT.

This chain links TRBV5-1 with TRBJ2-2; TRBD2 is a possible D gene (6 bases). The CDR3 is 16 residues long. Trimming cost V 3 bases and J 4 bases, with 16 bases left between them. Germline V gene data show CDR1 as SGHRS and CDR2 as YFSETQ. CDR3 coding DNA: TGCGCCAGCAGCTGGCGGGACCTGACGAGCACCGGGGAGCTGTTTTTT. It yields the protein CASSWRDLTSTGELFF. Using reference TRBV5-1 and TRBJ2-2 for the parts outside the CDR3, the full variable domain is KAGVTQTPRYLIKTRGQQVTLSCSPISGHRSVSWYQQTPGQGLQFLFEYFSETQRNKGNFPGRFSGRQFSNSRSEMNVSTLELGDSALYLCASSWRDLTSTGELFFGEGSRLTVL.

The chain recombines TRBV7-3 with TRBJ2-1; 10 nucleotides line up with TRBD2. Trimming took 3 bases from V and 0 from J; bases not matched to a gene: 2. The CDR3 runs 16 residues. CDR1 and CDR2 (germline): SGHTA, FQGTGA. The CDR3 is CASSLSGGASYNEQFF. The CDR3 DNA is TGTGCCAGCAGCTTGAGCGGGGGGGCCTCCTACAATGAGCAGTTCTTC.

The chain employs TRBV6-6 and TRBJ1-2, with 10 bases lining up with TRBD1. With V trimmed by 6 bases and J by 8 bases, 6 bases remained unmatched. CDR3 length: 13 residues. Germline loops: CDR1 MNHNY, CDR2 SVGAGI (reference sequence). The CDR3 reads CASSQGTGAGYTF. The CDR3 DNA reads TGTGCCAGCAGCCAAGGGACAGGGGCCGGCTACACCTTC.

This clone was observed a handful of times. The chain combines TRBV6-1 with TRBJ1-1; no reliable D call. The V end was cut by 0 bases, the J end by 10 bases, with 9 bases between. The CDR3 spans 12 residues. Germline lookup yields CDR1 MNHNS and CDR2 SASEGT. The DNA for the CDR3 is TGTGCCAGCAGTGAAGCTCGGAGGGCAGCTTTCTTT. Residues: CASSEARRAAFF.

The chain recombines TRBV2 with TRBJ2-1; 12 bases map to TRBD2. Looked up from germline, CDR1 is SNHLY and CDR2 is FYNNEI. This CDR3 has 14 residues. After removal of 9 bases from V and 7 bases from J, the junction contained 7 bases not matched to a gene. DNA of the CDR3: TGTGCCAGAGGTCTAGCGGGGGGGCAGAATGAGCAGTTCTTC. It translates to CARGLAGGQNEQFF.

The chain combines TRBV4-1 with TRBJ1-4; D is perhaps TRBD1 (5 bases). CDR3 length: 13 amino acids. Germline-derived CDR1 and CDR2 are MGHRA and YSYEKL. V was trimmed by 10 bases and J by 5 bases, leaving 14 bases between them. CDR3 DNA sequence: TGCGCCACACAAGGGCAGGGAAATGAAAAACTGTTTTTT. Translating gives CATQGQGNEKLFF.

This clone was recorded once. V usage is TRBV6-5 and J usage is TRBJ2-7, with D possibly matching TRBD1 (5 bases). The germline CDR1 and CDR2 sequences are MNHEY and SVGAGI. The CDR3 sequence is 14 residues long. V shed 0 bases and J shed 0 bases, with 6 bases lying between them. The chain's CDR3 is CASSYSTDSYEQYF. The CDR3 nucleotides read TGTGCCAGCAGTTACTCGACAGACTCCTACGAGCAGTACTTC.

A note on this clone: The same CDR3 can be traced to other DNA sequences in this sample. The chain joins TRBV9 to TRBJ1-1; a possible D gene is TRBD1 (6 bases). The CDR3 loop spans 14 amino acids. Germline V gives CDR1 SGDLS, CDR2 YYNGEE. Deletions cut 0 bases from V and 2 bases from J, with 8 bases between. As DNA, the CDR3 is TGTGCCAGCAGCGTAGAAGGGGGTAACACTGAAGCTTTCTTT. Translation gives CASSVEGGNTEAFF. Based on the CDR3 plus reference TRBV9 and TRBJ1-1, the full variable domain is DSGVTQTPKHLITATGQRVTLRCSPRSGDLSVYWYQQSLDQGLQFLIQYYNGEERAKGNILERFSAQQFPDLHSELNLSSLELGDSALYFCASSVEGGNTEAFFGQGTRLTVV.

In DNA, the CDR3 is TGTGCCAGCAGCTTAGCGGGCGAGCAGTTCTTC. Residues: CASSLAGEQFF. The V and J genes are TRBV7-2 and TRBJ2-1; D is unresolved. The CDR3 is 11 amino acids. The germline V gene encodes CDR1 SGHTA and CDR2 FQGNSA. The V end was cut by 0 bases, the J end by 10 bases, with 4 bases between. Combining the CDR3 with reference TRBV7-2 and TRBJ2-1 gives the whole variable domain GAGVSQSPSNKVTEKGKDVELRCDPISGHTALYWYRQSLGQGLEFLIYFQGNSAPDKSGLPSDRFSAERTGGSVSTLTIQRTQQEDSAVYLCASSLAGEQFFGPGTRLTVL.

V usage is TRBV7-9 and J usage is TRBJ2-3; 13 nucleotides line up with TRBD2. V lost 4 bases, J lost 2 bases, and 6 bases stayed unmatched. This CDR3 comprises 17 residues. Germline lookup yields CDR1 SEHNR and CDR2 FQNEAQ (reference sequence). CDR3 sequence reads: CASSSGTSGATTDTQYF. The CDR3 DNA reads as TGTGCCAGCAGCTCCGGGACTAGCGGGGCGACCACAGATACGCAGTATTTT.

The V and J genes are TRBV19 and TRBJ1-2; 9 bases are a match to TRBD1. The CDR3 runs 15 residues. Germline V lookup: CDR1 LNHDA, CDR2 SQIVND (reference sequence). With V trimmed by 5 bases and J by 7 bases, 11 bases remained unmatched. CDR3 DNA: TGTGCCAGTAGTCCTACCACAGGGGGCGTAGGTGGCTACACCTTC. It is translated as CASSPTTGGVGGYTF.

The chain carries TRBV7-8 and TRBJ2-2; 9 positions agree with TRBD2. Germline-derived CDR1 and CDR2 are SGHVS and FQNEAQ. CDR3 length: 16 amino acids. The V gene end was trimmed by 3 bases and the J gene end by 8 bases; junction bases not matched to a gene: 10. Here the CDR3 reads CASSFPVSGGWGELFF. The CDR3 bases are TGTGCCAGCAGCTTCCCGGTTAGCGGGGGATGGGGGGAGCTGTTTTTT.

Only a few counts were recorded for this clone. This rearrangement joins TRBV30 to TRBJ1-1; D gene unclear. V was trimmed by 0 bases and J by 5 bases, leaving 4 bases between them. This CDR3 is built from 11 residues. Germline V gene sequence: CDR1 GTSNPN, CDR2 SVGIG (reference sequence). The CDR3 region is CAWSVPTEAFF. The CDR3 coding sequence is TGTGCCTGGAGTGTTCCAACTGAAGCTTTCTTT.

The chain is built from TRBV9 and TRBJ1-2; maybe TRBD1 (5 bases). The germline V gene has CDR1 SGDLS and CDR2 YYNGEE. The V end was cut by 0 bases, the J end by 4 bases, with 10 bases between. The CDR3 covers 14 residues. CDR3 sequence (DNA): TGTGCCAGCAGCGTAGCTACAGGCCCCTATGGCTACACCTTC. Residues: CASSVATGPYGYTF.

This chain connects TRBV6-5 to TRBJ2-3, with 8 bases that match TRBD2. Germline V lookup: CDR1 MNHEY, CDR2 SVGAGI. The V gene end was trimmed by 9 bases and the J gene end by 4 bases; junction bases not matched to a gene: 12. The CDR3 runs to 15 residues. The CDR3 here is CASSTSGGAPDTQYF. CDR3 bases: TGTGCCAGTTCAACGTCCGGGGGGGCCCCAGATACGCAGTATTTT.

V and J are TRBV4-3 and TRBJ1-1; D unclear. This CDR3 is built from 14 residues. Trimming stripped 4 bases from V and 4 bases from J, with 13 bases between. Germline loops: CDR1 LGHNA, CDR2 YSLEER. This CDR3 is CASSPGEIGTEAFF. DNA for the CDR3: TGCGCCAGCAGCCCCGGGGAGATTGGCACTGAAGCTTTCTTT.